This TCR beta chain was sequenced in a study of cytomegalovirus exposure and HLA in healthy donors. With 60 Vbeta and 13 Jbeta primers, the PCR was carried out. The data were produced by immunoSEQ multiplex PCR, yet TCRdb's version contains in-frame clones alone and is incomplete. The table lists some 90,000 clones, 65% to 80% of them singletons. The receptor comes from a female donor in good health and CMV-seropositive. Material for sequencing was PBMCs.

The CDR3 nucleotides are TGTGCCAGCAGTCGGACAGGGGATACAGTTGAAGCTTTCTTT. Translation: CASSRTGDTVEAFF. The J gene is TRBJ1-1, the V gene TRBV6-5; 9 bases are a match to TRBD1. Trimming at V came to 5 bases and at J to 7 bases, leaving 8 bases not matched to a gene. The CDR3 loop spans 14 amino acids. Per the germline V gene, CDR1 is MNHEY and CDR2 is SVGAGI.